These 29 T cell receptor beta chains came from one sample sequenced in a study of technical replicates of blood from several donors. Measured with immunoSEQ multiplex PCR; TCRdb has only the in-frame clones, and not every one. In the table there are about 76,000 clones, about 96% of which are singletons. Sequencing was performed on T cells isolated from PBMCs. The source of these receptors is a human donor in good health.

V gene TRBV18 combines with J gene TRBJ2-5; 14 bases are shared with TRBD2. After removal of 6 bases from V and 7 bases from J, the junction contained 13 bases not matched to a gene. The CDR3 contains 17 residues. Germline CDR1 KGHSH, CDR2 LQKENI. For the CDR3, the DNA is TGTGCCAGCTCCCGATTGGGACTAGCGGGAGAAGAGGCGACCCAGTACTTC. This sequence encodes CASSRLGLAGEEATQYF.

The V gene is TRBV6-1, the J gene TRBJ1-5; 8 bases fit TRBD1. In germline, CDR1 is MNHNS, CDR2 SASEGT. After removal of 6 bases from V and 5 bases from J, the junction contained 6 bases not matched to a gene. The CDR3 consists of 14 residues. CDR3 bases: TGTGCCAGCAGCGCCGGGACAGGCGATCAGCCCCAGCATTTT. Encoded protein: CASSAGTGDQPQHF.

This clone was seen only once. The chain carries TRBV5-4 and TRBJ2-7, with 13 bases fitting TRBD2. The ends lost 8 bases at V and 6 bases at J; junction bases unmatched: 8. This CDR3 is 14 amino acids long. Germline CDR1 reads SGHNT; CDR2 reads YYREEE (reference sequence). In nucleotides, the CDR3 is TGTGCCAGTTACCCGGGACTAGCGGGGTCCGAGCAGTACTTC. Translated: CASYPGLAGSEQYF.

The chain links TRBV27 to TRBJ2-7; 9 bases align to TRBD1. Germline lookup yields CDR1 MNHEY and CDR2 SMNVEV (reference sequence). The CDR3 has 15 amino acids. With V trimmed by 2 bases and J by 3 bases, 5 bases remained unmatched. The CDR3 region is CASSLGGQGNYEQYF. CDR3 sequence (DNA): TGTGCCAGCAGTTTAGGGGGACAGGGAAACTACGAGCAGTACTTC.

This chain's CDR3 is CASSIFGYSLNEQFF. For the CDR3, the DNA is TGTGCCAGTAGTATTTTCGGGTACTCACTCAATGAGCAGTTCTTC. This chain joins TRBV19 and TRBJ2-1; D is ambiguous. V was cut by 3 bases and J by 6 bases, with 15 bases left in between. The germline gives CDR1 LNHDA, CDR2 SQIVND (reference sequence). The length of the CDR3 is 15 residues.

This chain joins TRBV5-1 and TRBJ2-6; 10 bases line up with TRBD2. Germline V gives CDR1 SGHRS, CDR2 YFSETQ. V lost 0 bases to trimming and J lost 0 bases; unmatched junction nucleotides: 9. This CDR3 is built from 20 residues. This CDR3 reads CASSLVLAGGVSSGANVLTF. The DNA for the CDR3 is TGCGCCAGCAGCTTGGTCTTAGCGGGAGGAGTCAGCTCTGGGGCCAACGTCCTGACTTTC.

The chain couples TRBV27 to TRBJ2-4; possibly TRBD1 for D (6 bases). The germline V gene encodes CDR1 MNHEY and CDR2 SMNVEV (reference sequence). V lost 6 bases to trimming and J lost 6 bases, with 12 bases between them. This CDR3 spans 13 amino acids. The CDR3 DNA sequence: TGTGCCAGCAGGCTAACAGGGTTAAACATTCAGTACTTC. Its translation is CASRLTGLNIQYF.

The rearrangement links TRBV28 to TRBJ2-1, with D possibly TRBD1 on 6 matching bases. The germline V gene has CDR1 MDHEN and CDR2 SYDVKM. This CDR3 comprises 16 residues. The ends were cut back, 3 bases at V and 8 bases at J, with 20 bases in the middle. CDR3: CASSFIYRVESDEQFF. The CDR3 DNA is TGTGCCAGCAGTTTTATATACAGGGTAGAATCGGATGAGCAGTTCTTC.

The chain employs TRBV19 and TRBJ2-7; weak D call: TRBD1 (5 bases). The CDR3 loop spans 13 amino acids. Trimming removed 5 bases from V and 2 bases from J, with 10 bases in between. Germline lookup yields CDR1 LNHDA and CDR2 SQIVND (reference sequence). CDR3 in DNA: TGTGCCAGTAGTGGGCGGACAACCTACGAGCAGTACTTC. Translating gives CASSGRTTYEQYF.

This chain joins TRBV5-5 and TRBJ2-2, with a weak D call TRBD2 (6 bases). CDR1 SGHKS and CDR2 YYEKEE come from the germline V gene (reference sequence). The CDR3 has 15 amino acids. V gave up 0 bases and J gave up 6 bases, with 12 bases separating them. In nucleotides, the CDR3 is TGTGCCAGCAGCTTGGGTGTTTGGGGGGCCGGGGAGCTGTTTTTT. Protein product: CASSLGVWGAGELFF.

In its sample, this clone was seen once. In DNA form, the CDR3 reads TGTGCCAGCAGTAAGACAGGGCTGGGCACTGAAGCTTTCTTT. Protein: CASSKTGLGTEAFF. The rearrangement uses TRBV6-1 and TRBJ1-1; 7 bases are shared with TRBD1. The CDR3 consists of 14 residues. V lost 5 bases and J lost 4; bases outside the gene matches: 7. CDR1 is MNHNS and CDR2 is SASEGT in the germline V gene.

This chain uses TRBV7-2 with TRBJ2-7; 9 nucleotides agree with TRBD2. The CDR3 totals 14 residues. CDR1 and CDR2 (germline): SGHTA, FQGNSA. The V segment lost 5 bases and the J segment 3 bases; nucleotides outside the gene matches: 5. The CDR3 bases are TGTGCCAGCAGCCCGGGACTAGCTGTCTACGAGCAGTACTTC. Encoded protein: CASSPGLAVYEQYF.

The chain links TRBV29-1 to TRBJ2-7; D not certain. Deletions cut 6 bases from V and 4 bases from J, with 10 bases between. This CDR3 spans 11 amino acids. From germline, CDR1 is SQVTM and CDR2 ANQGSEA. CDR3 sequence (DNA): TGCAGCGTCATTGCAGGATACGAGCAGTACTTC. Its protein product is CSVIAGYEQYF.

This CDR3 is CASSLTGQGGHGYTF. CDR3 sequence (DNA): TGTGCCAGCAGTCTTACGGGACAGGGTGGCCATGGCTACACCTTC. This chain uses TRBV27 with TRBJ1-2; 9 bases line up with TRBD1. CDR3 size: 15 residues. CDR1 is MNHEY, CDR2 SMNVEV, per germline (reference sequence). Trimming removed 5 bases from V and 6 bases from J; junction bases left unmatched: 10.

V and J are TRBV10-2 and TRBJ2-1, with 10 positions matching TRBD1. The CDR3 extends over 15 amino acids. Looked up from germline, CDR1 is WSHSY and CDR2 is SAAADI. The V gene end was trimmed by 6 bases and the J gene end by 6 bases; junction bases not matched to a gene: 8. CDR3 protein: CASRPTGGGSNEQFF. CDR3 coding DNA: TGCGCCAGCAGGCCGACAGGGGGCGGGAGCAATGAGCAGTTCTTC.

The sample holds one count of this clone. The chain uses TRBV6-5 and TRBJ2-1; D not resolved. The V end lost 5 bases, the J end lost 7 bases, and 12 bases lay between the germline ends. The CDR3 runs 13 residues. CDR1 MNHEY and CDR2 SVGAGI come from the germline V gene. CDR3 sequence (DNA): TGTGCCAGCAGTCCCGGAGCGAAGAATGAGCAGTTCTTC. Residues: CASSPGAKNEQFF.

The chain joins TRBV11-3 to TRBJ1-1; 7 bases are shared with TRBD1. Per the germline V gene, CDR1 is SGHNT and CDR2 is YENEEA. J was trimmed by 1 base and V by 8 bases; bases with no gene match: 1. The CDR3 has 12 amino acids. DNA of the CDR3: TGTGCCAGCGGACAGGCGAACACTGAAGCTTTCTTT. Translation: CASGQANTEAFF.

The V gene is TRBV7-6, the J gene TRBJ1-1, with D possibly TRBD1 on 6 matching bases. Germline CDR1 reads SGHVS; CDR2 reads FNYEAQ. The CDR3 is made up of 15 amino acids. Trimming took 1 base from V and 3 from J, leaving 12 bases between them. CDR3 amino acids: CASSLGRGVYTEAFF. The CDR3 nucleotides read TGTGCCAGCAGCTTAGGCAGGGGTGTATACACTGAAGCTTTCTTT.

The chain links TRBV7-6 to TRBJ1-2; D unclear. V lost 1 base and J lost 2, with 11 bases in between. The germline gives CDR1 SGHVS, CDR2 FNYEAQ. This CDR3 is built from 15 residues. The CDR3 DNA is TGTGCCAGCAGCTTAGATTCTACTCTGAACTATGGCTACACCTTC. Translated, it gives CASSLDSTLNYGYTF. The variable domain in full, completed from reference TRBV7-6 and TRBJ1-2, reads GAGVSQSPRYKVTKRGQDVALRCDPISGHVSLYWYRQALGQGPEFLTYFNYEAQQDKSGLPNDRFSAERPEGSISTLTIQRTEQRDSAMYRCASSLDSTLNYGYTFGSGTRLTVV.

V gene TRBV6-5 combines with J gene TRBJ2-1; 8 nucleotides match TRBD1. With V trimmed by 6 bases and J by 10 bases, 14 bases remained unmatched. CDR3 length: 15 amino acids. Germline V CDR1 and CDR2: MNHEY, SVGAGI. The CDR3 sequence is CASSRSGQGGMEQFF. The CDR3 DNA reads TGTGCCAGCAGCCGAAGTGGACAGGGCGGAATGGAGCAGTTCTTC.

CDR3 residues: CASSHRSSGTYEQYF. DNA of the CDR3: TGTGCCAGCAGCCATAGGTCGTCGGGGACCTACGAGCAGTACTTC. The gene calls are TRBV7-9 and TRBJ2-7; TRBD2 might be the D (5 bases). Trimming removed 5 bases from V and 2 bases from J, with 16 bases in between. The CDR3 runs to 15 residues. Germline CDR1 is SEHNR and CDR2 is FQNEAQ (reference sequence).

V gene TRBV5-6 combines with J gene TRBJ1-5, with 8 bases matching TRBD1. The CDR3 extends over 14 amino acids. Germline CDR1 reads SGHDT; CDR2 reads YYEEEE. Unmatched junction bases numbered 4, after V lost 2 bases and J lost 6 bases. The DNA of the CDR3 is TGTGCCAGCAGCTTCGGACAGGGCGGTCAGCCCCAGCATTTT. It translates to CASSFGQGGQPQHF. Combining the CDR3 with reference TRBV5-6 and TRBJ1-5 gives the whole variable domain DAGVTQSPTHLIKTRGQQVTLRCSPKSGHDTVSWYQQALGQGPQFIFQYYEEEERQRGNFPDRFSGHQFPNYSSELNVNALLLGDSALYLCASSFGQGGQPQHFGDGTRLSIL.

V usage is TRBV6-1 and J usage is TRBJ1-6; maybe TRBD1 (6 bases). Germline V gives CDR1 MNHNS, CDR2 SASEGT. The CDR3 length is 16 residues. Trimming shortened V by 5 bases and J by 6 bases, and 17 bases separated the two germline ends. The CDR3 DNA sequence: TGTGCCAGCAGTAAAGAACAGGGCTCTCGTAATTCACCCCTCCACTTT. Translating gives CASSKEQGSRNSPLHF.

This sequence joins TRBV25-1 and TRBJ2-7; D might be TRBD1 (6 bases). This CDR3 spans 14 amino acids. V lost 6 bases to trimming and J lost 6 bases, with 18 bases between them. CDR1 and CDR2 (germline): MGHDK, SYGVNS. CDR3 residues: CASRLTGLTSEQYF. In DNA form, the CDR3 reads TGTGCCAGCAGATTGACAGGATTGACGTCCGAGCAGTACTTC.

The J gene is TRBJ1-2, the V gene TRBV10-2; TRBD1 agrees at 8 bases. The CDR3 is 17 residues long. CDR1 WSHSY and CDR2 SAAADI come from the germline V gene. Trimming at V came to 4 bases and at J to 6 bases, leaving 16 bases not matched to a gene. This CDR3 reads CASSAQGASGYLDGYTF. DNA of the CDR3: TGCGCCAGCAGTGCTCAGGGGGCGTCGGGGTATCTGGATGGCTACACCTTC.

The chain joins TRBV28 to TRBJ1-2, with D possibly matching TRBD1 (6 bases). The CDR3 extends over 15 amino acids. Looked up from germline, CDR1 is MDHEN and CDR2 is SYDVKM. Trimming took 6 bases from V and 4 from J, leaving 18 bases between them. The CDR3 bases are TGTGCCAGCAGCCTGATACAGGGAAAGATCTATGGCTACACCTTC. It translates to CASSLIQGKIYGYTF.

This clone has a single count. The chain is built from TRBV2 and TRBJ2-6; TRBD1 matches 12 bases. V dropped 9 bases and J dropped 5; count of bases not matched to a gene: 8. The germline V gene encodes CDR1 SNHLY and CDR2 FYNNEI. This CDR3 region has 16 residues. CDR3 loop: CASLPGQGAWANVLTF. The CDR3 DNA is TGTGCCAGTTTACCGGGACAGGGGGCCTGGGCCAACGTCCTGACTTTC. Combining the CDR3 with reference TRBV2 and TRBJ2-6 gives the whole variable domain EPEVTQTPSHQVTQMGQEVILRCVPISNHLYFYWYRQILGQKVEFLVSFYNNEISEKSEIFDDQFSVERPDGSNFTLKIRSTKLEDSAMYFCASLPGQGAWANVLTFGAGSRLTVL.

The chain combines TRBV11-3 with TRBJ2-7; 7 nucleotides agree with TRBD1. The CDR3 consists of 15 residues. The junction had 12 bases not matched to a gene; V was cut back by 6 bases and J by 4 bases. The germline V gene has CDR1 SGHNT and CDR2 YENEEA. The CDR3 DNA sequence: TGTGCCAGCAGATACTCCGGGACAGATTCTTACGAGCAGTACTTC. Residues: CASRYSGTDSYEQYF.

This clone was recorded once. V and J are TRBV5-4 and TRBJ2-2; TRBD1 matches 8 bases. Germline CDR1 SGHNT, CDR2 YYREEE (reference sequence). CDR3 length equals 16 residues. Trimming removed 0 bases from V and 4 bases from J; junction bases left unmatched: 5. The CDR3 is CASSLVPGGSTGELFF. The CDR3 DNA is TGTGCCAGCAGCTTGGTTCCAGGGGGCAGCACCGGGGAGCTGTTTTTT.